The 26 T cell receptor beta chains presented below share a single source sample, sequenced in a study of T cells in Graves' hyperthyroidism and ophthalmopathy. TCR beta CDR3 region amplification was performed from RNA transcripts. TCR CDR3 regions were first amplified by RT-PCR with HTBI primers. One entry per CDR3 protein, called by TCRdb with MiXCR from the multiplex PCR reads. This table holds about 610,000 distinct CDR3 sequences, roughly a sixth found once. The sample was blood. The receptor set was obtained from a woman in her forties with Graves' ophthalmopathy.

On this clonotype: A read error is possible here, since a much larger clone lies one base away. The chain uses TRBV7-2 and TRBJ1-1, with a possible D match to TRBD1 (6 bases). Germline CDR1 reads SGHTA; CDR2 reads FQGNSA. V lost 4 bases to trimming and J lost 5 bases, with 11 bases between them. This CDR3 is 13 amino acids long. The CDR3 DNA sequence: TGTGCCAGCAGCTCAGGGGAATGGACTGAAGCTTTCTTT. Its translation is CASSSGEWTEAFF.

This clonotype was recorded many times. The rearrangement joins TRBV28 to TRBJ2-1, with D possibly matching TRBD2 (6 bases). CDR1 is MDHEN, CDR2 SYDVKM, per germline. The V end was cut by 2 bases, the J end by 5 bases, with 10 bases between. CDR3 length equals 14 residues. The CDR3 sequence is CASSLPGVDNEQFF. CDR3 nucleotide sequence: TGTGCCAGCAGTTTACCGGGGGTCGACAATGAGCAGTTCTTC. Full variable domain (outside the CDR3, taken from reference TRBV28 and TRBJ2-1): DVKVTQSSRYLVKRTGEKVFLECVQDMDHENMFWYRQDPGLGLRLIYFSYDVKMKEKGDIPEGYSVSREKKERFSLILESASTNQTSMYLCASSLPGVDNEQFFGPGTRLTVL.

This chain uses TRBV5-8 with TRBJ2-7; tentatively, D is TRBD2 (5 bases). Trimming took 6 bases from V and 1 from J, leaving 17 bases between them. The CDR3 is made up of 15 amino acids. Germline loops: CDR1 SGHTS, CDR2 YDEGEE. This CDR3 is CASTPRRVASYEQYF. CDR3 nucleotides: TGTGCCAGCACCCCCCGGCGGGTGGCGTCCTACGAGCAGTACTTC.

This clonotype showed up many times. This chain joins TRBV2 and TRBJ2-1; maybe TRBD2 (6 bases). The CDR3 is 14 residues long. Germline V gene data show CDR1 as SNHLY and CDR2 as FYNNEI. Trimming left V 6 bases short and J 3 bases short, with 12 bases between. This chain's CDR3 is CASRMRGFYNEQFF. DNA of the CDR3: TGTGCCAGCAGGATGCGGGGCTTCTACAATGAGCAGTTCTTC.

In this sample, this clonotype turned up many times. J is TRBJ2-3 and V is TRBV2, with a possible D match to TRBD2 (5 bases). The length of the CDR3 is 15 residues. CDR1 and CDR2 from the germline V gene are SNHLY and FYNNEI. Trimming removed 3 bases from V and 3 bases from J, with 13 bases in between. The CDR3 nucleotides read TGTGCCAGCAGTGATACTAGTTACACTACAGATACGCAGTATTTT. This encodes CASSDTSYTTDTQYF.

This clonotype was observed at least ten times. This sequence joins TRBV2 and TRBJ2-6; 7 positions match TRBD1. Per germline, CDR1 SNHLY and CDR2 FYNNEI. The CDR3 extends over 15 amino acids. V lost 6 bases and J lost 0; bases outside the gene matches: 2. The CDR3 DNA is TGTGCCAGCAGAGACAGGGACTCTGGGGCCAACGTCCTGACTTTC. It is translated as CASRDRDSGANVLTF.

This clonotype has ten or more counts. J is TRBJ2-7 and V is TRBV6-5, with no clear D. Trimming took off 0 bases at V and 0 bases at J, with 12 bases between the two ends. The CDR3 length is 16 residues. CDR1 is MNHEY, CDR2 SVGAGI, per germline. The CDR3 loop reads CASSYSWQASSYEQYF. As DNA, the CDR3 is TGTGCCAGCAGTTACTCGTGGCAGGCGAGCTCCTACGAGCAGTACTTC.

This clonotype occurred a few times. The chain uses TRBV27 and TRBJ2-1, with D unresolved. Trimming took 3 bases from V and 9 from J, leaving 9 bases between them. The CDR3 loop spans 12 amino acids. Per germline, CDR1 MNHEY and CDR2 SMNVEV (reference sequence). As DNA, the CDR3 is TGTGCCAGCAGTTTCACCCTTGGTGAGCAGTTCTTC. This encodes CASSFTLGEQFF.

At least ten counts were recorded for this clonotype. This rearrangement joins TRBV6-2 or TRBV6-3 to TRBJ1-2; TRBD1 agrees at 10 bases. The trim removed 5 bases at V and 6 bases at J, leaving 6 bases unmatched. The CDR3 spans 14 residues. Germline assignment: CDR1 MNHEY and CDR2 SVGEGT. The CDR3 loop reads CASSRPGQGNGYTF. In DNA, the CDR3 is TGTGCCAGCAGTAGACCGGGACAGGGGAATGGCTACACCTTC.

Here the CDR3 reads CSVELRGAGANVLTF. As DNA, the CDR3 is TGCAGCGTTGAATTGAGAGGGGCTGGGGCCAACGTCCTGACTTTC. The V and J genes are TRBV29-1 and TRBJ2-6; perhaps D is TRBD1 or TRBD2 (5 bases each). The germline V gene encodes CDR1 SQVTM and CDR2 ANQGSEA. Deletions cut 2 bases from V and 2 bases from J, with 10 bases between. The CDR3 loop spans 15 amino acids. Filled out from reference TRBV29-1 and TRBJ2-6, the complete variable domain reads SAVISQKPSRDICQRGTSLTIQCQVDSQVTMMFWYRQQPGQSLTLIATANQGSEATYESGFVIDKFPISRPNLTFSTLTVSNMSPEDSSIYLCSVELRGAGANVLTFGAGSRLTVL.

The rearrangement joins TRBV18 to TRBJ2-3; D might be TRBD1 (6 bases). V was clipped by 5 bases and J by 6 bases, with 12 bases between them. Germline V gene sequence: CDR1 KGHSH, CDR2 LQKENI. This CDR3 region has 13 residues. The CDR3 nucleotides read TGTGCCAGCTCAAGTTCAGGGGTCGATACGCAGTATTTT. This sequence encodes CASSSSGVDTQYF.

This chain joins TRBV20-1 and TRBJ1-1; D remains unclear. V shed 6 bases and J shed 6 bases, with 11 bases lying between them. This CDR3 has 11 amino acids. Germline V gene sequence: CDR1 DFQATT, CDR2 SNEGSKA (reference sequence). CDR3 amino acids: CSARRVPEAFF. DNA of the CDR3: TGCAGTGCCAGACGTGTCCCTGAAGCTTTCTTT.

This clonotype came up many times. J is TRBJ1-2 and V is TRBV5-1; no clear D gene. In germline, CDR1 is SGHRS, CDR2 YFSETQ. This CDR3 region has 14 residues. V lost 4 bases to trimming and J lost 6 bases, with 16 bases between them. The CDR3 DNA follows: TGCGCCAGCAGCCAGTCCTTGGACCGGGATGGCTACACCTTC. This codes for CASSQSLDRDGYTF.

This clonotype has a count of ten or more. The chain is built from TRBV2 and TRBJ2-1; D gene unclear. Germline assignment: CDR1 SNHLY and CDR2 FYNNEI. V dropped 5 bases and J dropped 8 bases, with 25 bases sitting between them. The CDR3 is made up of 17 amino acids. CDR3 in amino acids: CASSPGAAPPLRYEQFF. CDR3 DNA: TGTGCCAGCAGTCCCGGCGCGGCGCCCCCCCTCCGCTATGAGCAGTTCTTC.

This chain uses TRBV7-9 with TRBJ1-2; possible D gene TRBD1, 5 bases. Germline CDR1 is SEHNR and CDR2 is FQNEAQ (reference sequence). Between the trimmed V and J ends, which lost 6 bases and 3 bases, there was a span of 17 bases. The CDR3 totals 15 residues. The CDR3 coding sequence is TGTGCCAGCAGGGGTGTGCGGGGCCAATACTATGGCTACACCTTC. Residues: CASRGVRGQYYGYTF. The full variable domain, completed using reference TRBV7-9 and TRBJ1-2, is DTGVSQNPRHKITKRGQNVTFRCDPISEHNRLYWYRQTLGQGPEFLTYFQNEAQLEKSRLLSDRFSAERPKGSFSTLEIQRTEQGDSAMYLCASRGVRGQYYGYTFGSGTRLTVV.

CDR3 residues: CASSASIGEKLFF. In nucleotides, the CDR3 is TGTGCCAGCAGCGCGTCCATCGGGGAAAAACTGTTTTTT. The rearrangement uses TRBV9 and TRBJ1-4; D unresolved. V was pared by 3 bases and J by 8 bases, with 11 bases between. Germline V gene data show CDR1 as SGDLS and CDR2 as YYNGEE. The CDR3 spans 13 residues.

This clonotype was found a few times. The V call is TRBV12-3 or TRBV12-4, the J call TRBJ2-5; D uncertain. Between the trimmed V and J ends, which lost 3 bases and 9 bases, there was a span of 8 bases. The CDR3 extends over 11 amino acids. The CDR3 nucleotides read TGTGCCAGCAGTTTGAACAGTCCCCAGTACTTC. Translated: CASSLNSPQYF.

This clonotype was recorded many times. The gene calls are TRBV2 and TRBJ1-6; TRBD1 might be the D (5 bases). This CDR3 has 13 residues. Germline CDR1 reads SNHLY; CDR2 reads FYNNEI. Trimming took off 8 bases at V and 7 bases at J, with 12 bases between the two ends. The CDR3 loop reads CASGAVVNSPLHF. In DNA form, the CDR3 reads TGTGCCAGCGGGGCGGTGGTAAATTCACCCCTCCACTTT.

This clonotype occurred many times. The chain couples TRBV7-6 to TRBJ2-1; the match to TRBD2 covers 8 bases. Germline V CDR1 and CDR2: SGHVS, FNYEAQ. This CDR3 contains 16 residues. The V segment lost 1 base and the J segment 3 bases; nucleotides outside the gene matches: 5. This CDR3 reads CASSLDAAGGYNEQFF. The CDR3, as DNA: TGTGCCAGCAGCTTAGATGCGGCGGGAGGCTACAATGAGCAGTTCTTC. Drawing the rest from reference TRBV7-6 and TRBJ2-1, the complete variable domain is GAGVSQSPRYKVTKRGQDVALRCDPISGHVSLYWYRQALGQGPEFLTYFNYEAQQDKSGLPNDRFSAERPEGSISTLTIQRTEQRDSAMYRCASSLDAAGGYNEQFFGPGTRLTVL.

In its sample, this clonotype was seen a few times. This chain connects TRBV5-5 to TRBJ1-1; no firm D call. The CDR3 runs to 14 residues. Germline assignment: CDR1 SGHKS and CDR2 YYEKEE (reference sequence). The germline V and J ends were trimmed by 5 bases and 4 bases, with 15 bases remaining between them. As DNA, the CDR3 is TGTGCCAGCAGTTCGACCCCGGCGGGCACTGAAGCTTTCTTT. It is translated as CASSSTPAGTEAFF.

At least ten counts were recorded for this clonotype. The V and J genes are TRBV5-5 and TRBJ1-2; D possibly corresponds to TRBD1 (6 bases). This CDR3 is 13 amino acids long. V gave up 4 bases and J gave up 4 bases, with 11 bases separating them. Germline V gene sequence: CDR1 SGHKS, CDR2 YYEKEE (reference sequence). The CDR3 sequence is CASSPRTAYGYTF. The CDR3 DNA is TGTGCCAGCAGCCCACGGACAGCCTATGGCTACACCTTC.

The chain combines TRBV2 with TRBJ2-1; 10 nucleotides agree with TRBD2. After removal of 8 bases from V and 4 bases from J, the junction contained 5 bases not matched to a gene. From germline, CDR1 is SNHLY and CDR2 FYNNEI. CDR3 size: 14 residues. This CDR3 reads CASGGTSAYNEQFF. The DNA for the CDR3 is TGTGCCAGCGGGGGGACTAGCGCATACAATGAGCAGTTCTTC.

The CDR3 reads CASSLVLDSTGELFF. The CDR3 DNA reads TGCGCCAGCAGCTTGGTCTTGGACTCAACCGGGGAGCTGTTTTTT. This chain uses TRBV5-1 with TRBJ2-2, with D tentatively TRBD2 (5 bases). With 0 bases removed from V and 5 bases from J, the gap between germline ends came to 11 bases. Germline CDR1 and CDR2: SGHRS and YFSETQ. This CDR3 has 15 amino acids.

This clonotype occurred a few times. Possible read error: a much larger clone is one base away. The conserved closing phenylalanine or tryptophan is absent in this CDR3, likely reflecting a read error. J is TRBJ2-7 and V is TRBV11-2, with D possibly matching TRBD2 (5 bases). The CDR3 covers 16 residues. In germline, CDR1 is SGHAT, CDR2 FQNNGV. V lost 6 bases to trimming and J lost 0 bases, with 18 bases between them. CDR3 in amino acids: CASRIRGGSTSYEQYL. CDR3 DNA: TGTGCCAGCAGAATTAGAGGTGGGAGTACCTCCTACGAGCAGTACCTC.

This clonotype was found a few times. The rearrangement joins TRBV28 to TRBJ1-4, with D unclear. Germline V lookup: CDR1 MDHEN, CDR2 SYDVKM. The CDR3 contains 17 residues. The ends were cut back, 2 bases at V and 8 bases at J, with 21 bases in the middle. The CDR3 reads CASSLGEIGGVEEKLFF. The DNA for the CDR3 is TGTGCCAGCAGTTTAGGAGAAATTGGAGGAGTTGAAGAAAAACTGTTTTTT.

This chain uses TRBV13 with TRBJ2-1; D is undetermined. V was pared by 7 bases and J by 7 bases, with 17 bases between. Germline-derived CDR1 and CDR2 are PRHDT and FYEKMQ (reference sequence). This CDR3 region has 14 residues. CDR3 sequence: CASTPTHGGNEQFF. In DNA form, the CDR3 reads TGTGCCAGCACCCCAACCCATGGTGGGAATGAGCAGTTCTTC.